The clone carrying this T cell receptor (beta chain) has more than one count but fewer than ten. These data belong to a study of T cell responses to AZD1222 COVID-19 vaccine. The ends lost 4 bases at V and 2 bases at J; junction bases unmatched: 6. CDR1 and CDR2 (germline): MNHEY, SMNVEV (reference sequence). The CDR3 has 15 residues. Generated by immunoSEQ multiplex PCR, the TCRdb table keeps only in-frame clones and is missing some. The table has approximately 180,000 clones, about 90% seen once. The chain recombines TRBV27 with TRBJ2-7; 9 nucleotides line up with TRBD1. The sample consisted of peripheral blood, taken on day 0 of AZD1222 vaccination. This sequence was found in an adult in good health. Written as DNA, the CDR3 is TGTGCCAGCAGTTCGCCGACAGGGGGTACCTACGAGCAGTACTTC. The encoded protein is CASSSPTGGTYEQYF.